This T cell receptor (beta chain) was captured in a study of cytomegalovirus exposure and HLA in healthy donors. Study-wide findings and caveats: In an earlier analysis, most TCR beta V segments were productive about 87% or about 30% of the time.

In the case of this clone: Its specificity is not known.

It was with 60 Vbeta and 13 Jbeta primers that the PCR ran. Clones were sequenced by immunoSEQ multiplex PCR, and TCRdb holds only the in-frame ones, with some missing. The sample has about 150,000 clones, about 74% seen once. Germline CDR1 reads SQVTM; CDR2 reads ANQGSEA. This CDR3 spans 11 amino acids. V lost 6 bases, J lost 0 bases, and 2 bases lay in between. This cohort consisted of healthy bone marrow donors. Sequencing was done on a sample of PBMCs. The chain links TRBV29-1 to TRBJ2-2, with D unclear. The TCR sequence derives from a man aged 35 to 55 in good health and CMV-seropositive. CDR3 amino acids: CSVSNTGELFF. DNA of the CDR3: TGCAGCGTCTCGAACACCGGGGAGCTGTTTTTT.